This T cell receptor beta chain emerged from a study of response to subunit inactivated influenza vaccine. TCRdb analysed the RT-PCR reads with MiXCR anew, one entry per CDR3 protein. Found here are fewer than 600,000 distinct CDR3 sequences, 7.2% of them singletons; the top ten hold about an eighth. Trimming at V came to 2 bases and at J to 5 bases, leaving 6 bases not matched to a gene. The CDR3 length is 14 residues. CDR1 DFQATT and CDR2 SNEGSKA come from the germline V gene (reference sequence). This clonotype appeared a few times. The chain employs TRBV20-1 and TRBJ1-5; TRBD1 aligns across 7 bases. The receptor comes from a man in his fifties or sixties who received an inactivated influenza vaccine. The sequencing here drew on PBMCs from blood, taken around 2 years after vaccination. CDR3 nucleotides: TGCAGTGCTAGAAATACAGGGGTATATCAGCCCCAGCATTTT. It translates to CSARNTGVYQPQHF.